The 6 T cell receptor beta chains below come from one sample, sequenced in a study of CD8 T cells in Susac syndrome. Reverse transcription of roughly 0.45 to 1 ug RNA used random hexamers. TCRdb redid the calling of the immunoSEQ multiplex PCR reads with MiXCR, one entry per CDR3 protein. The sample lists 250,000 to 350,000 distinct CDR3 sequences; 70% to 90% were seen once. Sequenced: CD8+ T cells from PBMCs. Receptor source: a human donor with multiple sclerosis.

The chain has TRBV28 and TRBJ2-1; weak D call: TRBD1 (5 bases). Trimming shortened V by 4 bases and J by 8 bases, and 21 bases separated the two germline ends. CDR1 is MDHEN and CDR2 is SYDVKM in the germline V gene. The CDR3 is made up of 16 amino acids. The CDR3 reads CASSSAREASPHEQFF. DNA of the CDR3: TGTGCCAGCAGTTCAGCCAGGGAAGCCAGCCCCCATGAGCAGTTCTTC.

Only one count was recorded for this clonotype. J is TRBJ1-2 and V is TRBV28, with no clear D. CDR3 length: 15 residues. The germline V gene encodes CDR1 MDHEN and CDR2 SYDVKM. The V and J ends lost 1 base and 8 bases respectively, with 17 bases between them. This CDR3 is CASSLYGERRFGYTF. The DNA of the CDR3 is TGTGCCAGCAGTTTATACGGCGAGAGGAGATTCGGCTACACCTTC.

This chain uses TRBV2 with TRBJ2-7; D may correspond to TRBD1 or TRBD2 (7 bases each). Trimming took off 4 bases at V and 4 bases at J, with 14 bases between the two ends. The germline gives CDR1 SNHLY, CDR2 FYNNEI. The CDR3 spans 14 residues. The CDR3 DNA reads TGTGCCAGCAGTGTGTGGCAGGGGGGGTACGAGCAGTACTTC. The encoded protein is CASSVWQGGYEQYF.

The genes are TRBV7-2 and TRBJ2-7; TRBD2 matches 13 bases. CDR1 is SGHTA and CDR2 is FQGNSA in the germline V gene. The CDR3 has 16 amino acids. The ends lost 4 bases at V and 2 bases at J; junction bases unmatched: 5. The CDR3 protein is CASSSGTSGTAYEQYF. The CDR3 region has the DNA TGTGCCAGCAGCTCCGGGACTAGCGGGACCGCCTACGAGCAGTACTTC.

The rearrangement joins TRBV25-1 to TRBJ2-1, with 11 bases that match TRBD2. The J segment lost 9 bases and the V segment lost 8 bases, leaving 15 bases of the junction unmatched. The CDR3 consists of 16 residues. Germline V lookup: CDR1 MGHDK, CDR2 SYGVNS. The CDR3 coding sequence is TGTGCCAGCGGGTCAGATGGGACTAGCGGTGAGGGTGAGCAGTTCTTC. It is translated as CASGSDGTSGEGEQFF.

The CDR3 is CASSFGTSGIRETQYF. The CDR3 DNA reads TGTGCCAGCAGCTTTGGGACTAGCGGGATCCGGGAGACCCAGTACTTC. The chain combines TRBV5-4 with TRBJ2-5, with TRBD2 identical over 13 bases. This CDR3 is built from 16 residues. Trimming removed 2 bases from V and 5 bases from J; junction bases left unmatched: 6. The V gene's germline CDR1 is SGHNT and CDR2 YYREEE (reference sequence).